One and the same sample provided the 9 T cell receptor beta chains below, sequenced in a study of cytomegalovirus exposure and HLA in healthy donors. It was with 60 Vbeta and 13 Jbeta primers that the PCR ran. Measured with immunoSEQ multiplex PCR; TCRdb has only the in-frame clones, and not every one. The top ten hold 3.5% to 4.5% of the sample, which has 95,000 to 130,000 clones, around 86% seen once. Sequences were obtained from PBMCs. The receptors were sampled from a woman aged 25 to 39 in good health and CMV-seronegative.

This chain uses TRBV6-1 with TRBJ2-7; D not certain. Trimming took 0 bases from V and 2 from J, leaving 11 bases between them. The CDR3 is made up of 15 amino acids. From germline, CDR1 is MNHNS and CDR2 SASEGT. The CDR3 sequence is CASSEAPGSTYEQYF. The CDR3 nucleotides are TGTGCCAGCAGTGAAGCGCCGGGTTCAACCTACGAGCAGTACTTC.

This sequence joins TRBV28 and TRBJ2-5, with 8 nucleotides matching TRBD2. Germline trimming cut 7 bases from V and 1 base from J; bases unmatched to any gene: 14. Germline V gene data show CDR1 as MDHEN and CDR2 as SYDVKM. This CDR3 is 17 amino acids long. The CDR3 region is CASTVPPGGVRQETQYF. The DNA for the CDR3 is TGTGCCAGCACCGTACCCCCCGGGGGGGTGCGCCAAGAGACCCAGTACTTC.

This chain uses TRBV13 with TRBJ2-7, with TRBD2 matching 7 bases. J lost 2 bases, V lost 0 bases, and 4 bases had no gene match. CDR1 is PRHDT and CDR2 is FYEKMQ in the germline V gene (reference sequence). This CDR3 is built from 15 residues. CDR3 sequence: CASSLGTSATYEQYF. The CDR3 DNA follows: TGTGCCAGCAGCTTAGGAACTAGCGCTACCTACGAGCAGTACTTC.

The rearrangement joins TRBV5-8 to TRBJ2-1, with unresolved D. Germline V CDR1 and CDR2: SGHTS, YDEGEE. The CDR3 has 13 amino acids. V was shortened by 5 bases and J by 9 bases, with 15 bases between the two germline ends. The CDR3 protein is CASSLIGAAEQFF. For the CDR3, the DNA is TGTGCCAGCAGTTTAATCGGTGCGGCTGAGCAGTTCTTC. The whole variable domain, filled in from reference TRBV5-8 and TRBJ2-1, reads EAGVTQSPTHLIKTRGQQATLRCSPISGHTSVYWYQQALGLGLQFLLWYDEGEERNRGNFPPRFSGRQFPNYSSELNVNALELEDSALYLCASSLIGAAEQFFGPGTRLTVL.

This clone was counted a few times. The J gene is TRBJ1-2, the V gene TRBV5-1; 7 bases map to TRBD1. Germline trimming cut 4 bases from V and 8 bases from J; bases unmatched to any gene: 8. This CDR3 is 13 amino acids long. Germline CDR1 SGHRS, CDR2 YFSETQ. CDR3 nucleotide sequence: TGCGCCAGCAGCCCACAGGGGAAAGAAGGCTACACCTTC. Protein product: CASSPQGKEGYTF.

V gene TRBV10-1 combines with J gene TRBJ1-1; D ambiguous. Trimming shortened V by 3 bases and J by 6 bases, and 8 bases separated the two germline ends. The CDR3 has 12 residues. Germline values: CDR1 WNHNN, CDR2 SYGVQD (reference sequence). CDR3 DNA sequence: TGCGCCAGCAGTGATCTGGGCTCTGAAGCTTTCTTT. Amino acid sequence: CASSDLGSEAFF.

This clone is medium-sized in the sample. The chain couples TRBV23-1 to TRBJ2-1, with a possible D match to TRBD2 (5 bases). Being an ORF, TRBV23-1 has a function that is uncertain. Trimming left V 5 bases short and J 12 bases short, with 20 bases between. The CDR3 length is 14 residues. DNA of the CDR3: TGCGCCAGCAGTAGCAGGACGGGATCTCCAAGGCAGTTCTTC. Amino acids: CASSSRTGSPRQFF.

The rearrangement uses TRBV14 and TRBJ1-3; D not resolved. Germline V CDR1 and CDR2: SGHDN, FVKESK. The V end was cut by 0 bases, the J end by 3 bases, with 6 bases between. CDR3 length: 14 residues. The DNA of the CDR3 is TGTGCCAGCAGCCAAGATATGTTTGGAAACACCATATATTTT. This encodes CASSQDMFGNTIYF.

This clone has only one observation. The chain uses TRBV30 and TRBJ2-7; 9 nucleotides match TRBD1. Per germline, CDR1 GTSNPN and CDR2 SVGIG (reference sequence). CDR3 size: 16 residues. The junction had 11 bases not matched to a gene; V was cut back by 2 bases and J by 3 bases. This CDR3 reads CAWSPTGQGTGYEQYF. CDR3 DNA sequence: TGTGCCTGGAGTCCTACAGGACAGGGGACAGGCTACGAGCAGTACTTC. Combining the CDR3 with reference TRBV30 and TRBJ2-7 gives the whole variable domain SQTIHQWPATLVQPVGSPLSLECTVEGTSNPNLYWYRQAAGRGLQLLFYSVGIGQISSEVPQNLSASRPQDRQFILSSKKLLLSDSGFYLCAWSPTGQGTGYEQYFGPGTRLTVT.